The 18 T cell receptor beta chains below come from one sample, sequenced in a study of naive and memory T cell subsets. An equimolar mix of two oligonucleotides served as the beta constant-region primer for TRBC1 and TRBC2. A single record per CDR3 protein comes from TCRdb applying MiXCR to the UMI-ligation and nested PCR reads. The sample has about 80,000 distinct CDR3 sequences, around 13% seen once. The specimen was central memory CD4+ T cells from blood. Receptors originate from a human donor in good health.

The CDR3 loop is CASSVGGLSSYEQYF. Written as DNA, the CDR3 is TGTGCCAGCAGCGTAGGTGGACTCAGCTCCTACGAGCAGTACTTC. The V and J genes are TRBV9 and TRBJ2-7; a weak D match, TRBD2 (5 bases). The CDR3 totals 15 residues. The V end was cut by 0 bases, the J end by 0 bases, with 10 bases between. CDR1 and CDR2 from the germline V gene are SGDLS and YYNGEE.

The chain employs TRBV19 and TRBJ2-7; the match to TRBD1 covers 8 bases. The CDR3 is 15 residues long. The V gene's germline CDR1 is LNHDA and CDR2 SQIVND (reference sequence). Losses at the gene ends were 4 bases for V and 1 base for J; bases not matched to a gene: 6. CDR3 sequence reads: CASSNRGSGSYEQYF. DNA of the CDR3: TGTGCCAGTAGTAACAGGGGGTCGGGTTCCTACGAGCAGTACTTC.

This chain connects TRBV19 to TRBJ1-3, with 8 positions matching TRBD1. The junction had 3 bases not matched to a gene; V was cut back by 6 bases and J by 2 bases. This CDR3 comprises 14 residues. Germline CDR1 is LNHDA and CDR2 is SQIVND (reference sequence). The CDR3 DNA reads TGTGCCAGTAGCCGACAGGGGACTGGAAACACCATATATTTT. As protein: CASSRQGTGNTIYF.

At least ten counts were recorded for this clonotype. The chain joins TRBV15 to TRBJ2-5; D gene unclear. The germline V and J ends were trimmed by 0 bases and 5 bases, with 13 bases remaining between them. From germline, CDR1 is LNHNV and CDR2 YYDKDF (reference sequence). The CDR3 runs to 15 residues. CDR3: CATSRDHPGSETQYF. In nucleotides, the CDR3 is TGTGCCACCAGCAGAGATCATCCCGGGTCGGAGACCCAGTACTTC.

A few counts support this clonotype. The chain couples TRBV28 to TRBJ2-1, with D possibly matching TRBD2 (6 bases). The V gene lost 6 bases and the J gene lost 6 bases, with 15 bases spanning the gap. Germline V CDR1 and CDR2: MDHEN, SYDVKM. The CDR3 length is 14 residues. In DNA form, the CDR3 reads TGTGCCAGCAGATCCCTTCCGGAGGGCAATGAGCAGTTCTTC. Amino acid sequence: CASRSLPEGNEQFF.

At least ten counts were recorded for this clonotype. CDR3 sequence: CSARRDRHSYEQYF. CDR3 nucleotides: TGCAGTGCTAGGAGGGACAGGCACTCCTACGAGCAGTACTTC. This chain uses TRBV20-1 with TRBJ2-7, with 8 bases that match TRBD1. Germline CDR1 reads DFQATT; CDR2 reads SNEGSKA (reference sequence). The V and J ends lost 3 bases and 0 bases, in that order; junction bases with no gene match: 4. There are 14 residues in the CDR3.

This clonotype was seen at least ten times. The gene calls are TRBV20-1 and TRBJ2-7, with a tentative D call TRBD2 (6 bases). The V gene's germline CDR1 is DFQATT and CDR2 SNEGSKA (reference sequence). The CDR3 is made up of 12 amino acids. V was shortened by 5 bases and J by 2 bases, with 10 bases between the two germline ends. DNA for the CDR3: TGCAGTGCTGCGGGGAACCCCTACGAGCAGTACTTC. Protein product: CSAAGNPYEQYF.

The V call is TRBV20-1, the J call TRBJ2-1; D gene uncertain. Germline lookup yields CDR1 DFQATT and CDR2 SNEGSKA (reference sequence). The CDR3 consists of 12 residues. Trimming pared 0 bases from V and 6 bases from J, leaving 6 bases between. CDR3 region: CSARDFANEQFF. The CDR3 coding sequence is TGCAGTGCTAGAGATTTCGCCAATGAGCAGTTCTTC.

The chain combines TRBV11-2 with TRBJ2-1; 14 nucleotides match TRBD2. There are 18 residues in the CDR3. J lost 6 bases, V lost 4 bases, and 11 bases had no gene match. Germline CDR1 SGHAT, CDR2 FQNNGV. DNA for the CDR3: TGTGCCAGCAGCTCCGTTTCCGGGACTAGCGGGAGCTTCAATGAGCAGTTCTTC. Translating gives CASSSVSGTSGSFNEQFF.

The rearrangement uses TRBV29-1 and TRBJ2-1; either TRBD1 or TRBD2 may fit D (5 bases each). The ends were cut back, 6 bases at V and 9 bases at J, with 18 bases in the middle. Per germline, CDR1 SQVTM and CDR2 ANQGSEA. CDR3 length: 13 residues. In DNA form, the CDR3 reads TGCAGCGTCCCGGGACCCCTTGGTGGTGAGCAGTTCTTC. As protein: CSVPGPLGGEQFF.

The chain recombines TRBV3-1 with TRBJ2-1; the D gene is possibly TRBD2 (5 bases). Germline-derived CDR1 and CDR2 are LGHDT and YNNKEL (reference sequence). CDR3 length: 15 amino acids. Trimming took off 5 bases at V and 6 bases at J, with 17 bases between the two ends. Written as DNA, the CDR3 is TGTGCCAGCAGCGAGGTCCAGGACTCCATCAATGAGCAGTTCTTC. Its translation: CASSEVQDSINEQFF.

This clonotype has a handful of counts. CDR3 in DNA: TGCGCCAGCAGCCAAGATGAGATAAAGGGGGCTCCGGGAACTGAAGCTTTCTTT. Translation: CASSQDEIKGAPGTEAFF. The chain is built from TRBV4-1 and TRBJ1-1, with 7 bases lining up with TRBD1. V lost 0 bases and J lost 5; bases outside the gene matches: 15. Germline CDR1 MGHRA, CDR2 YSYEKL. The CDR3 has 18 residues.

This clonotype has only a few counts. The chain joins TRBV2 to TRBJ2-2; D is ambiguous. The CDR3 consists of 14 residues. Germline V gene data show CDR1 as SNHLY and CDR2 as FYNNEI. The germline V and J ends were trimmed by 9 bases and 1 base, with 12 bases remaining between them. The CDR3 loop reads CASRARVNTGELFF. The DNA of the CDR3 is TGTGCCAGTAGGGCTAGGGTGAACACCGGGGAGCTGTTTTTT.

This clonotype was detected only a few times. CDR3 loop: CACTSEGAFLGTQYF. The CDR3 region has the DNA TGTGCCTGCACTTCGGAGGGGGCTTTCCTCGGGACCCAGTACTTC. This chain links TRBV6-1 with TRBJ2-5, with D maybe TRBD1 (7 bases). In germline, CDR1 is MNHNS, CDR2 SASEGT. V lost 11 bases to trimming and J lost 7 bases, with 26 bases between them. This CDR3 comprises 15 residues.

This clonotype was counted at least ten times. The chain carries TRBV12-3 or TRBV12-4 and TRBJ2-7; no clear D. The V and J ends lost 6 bases and 4 bases respectively, with 7 bases between them. The CDR3 totals 11 residues. The CDR3 DNA follows: TGTGCCAGCAGCGTTGGGTACGAGCAGTACTTC. Translation: CASSVGYEQYF.

This clonotype came up many times. The chain recombines TRBV20-1 with TRBJ2-1; 9 nucleotides agree with TRBD2. Germline lookup yields CDR1 DFQATT and CDR2 SNEGSKA (reference sequence). Trimming at V came to 6 bases and at J to 4 bases, leaving 13 bases not matched to a gene. The CDR3 consists of 16 residues. CDR3 sequence (DNA): TGCAGTGCCGGGACTAGCTCCCGACCCCCGTACAATGAGCAGTTCTTC. Encoded protein: CSAGTSSRPPYNEQFF.

This clonotype was picked up many times. This rearrangement joins TRBV7-4 to TRBJ2-3; 11 bases align to TRBD2. This CDR3 is built from 16 residues. Trimming removed 2 bases from V and 2 bases from J; junction bases left unmatched: 3. Looked up from germline, CDR1 is SGHVT and CDR2 is SQSDAQ. CDR3 in DNA: TGTGCCAGCAGCTTATCTAGCGGGAGGCACACAGATACGCAGTATTTT. This encodes CASSLSSGRHTDTQYF. Full variable domain (rest looked up from reference TRBV7-4 and TRBJ2-3): GAGVSQSPRYKVAKRGRDVALRCDSISGHVTLYWYRQTLGQGSEVLTYSQSDAQRDKSGRPSGRFSAERPERSVSTLKIQRTEQGDSAVYLCASSLSSGRHTDTQYFGPGTRLTVL.

The table lists this clonotype with many counts. The rearrangement joins TRBV29-1 to TRBJ2-3; D is uncertain. The CDR3 is made up of 12 amino acids. The V gene lost 4 bases and the J gene lost 0 bases, with 5 bases spanning the gap. Per the germline V gene, CDR1 is SQVTM and CDR2 is ANQGSEA. Written as DNA, the CDR3 is TGCAGCGTTGGTTCGAGCACAGATACGCAGTATTTT. This translates into CSVGSSTDTQYF.